This is a list of T cell receptor beta chains from one sample in a study of blood T cell repertoires in COVID-19. Sequencing used immunoSEQ multiplex PCR; TCRdb keeps in-frame clones, though not all of them. The sample yields around 250,000 clones, 70% to 90% seen once. The source material was PBMCs or T cells enriched from blood (not recorded which). The origin of the receptors is a woman between 35 and 50 years old with acute COVID-19. CDR3s include the opening cysteine and the closing phenylalanine or tryptophan. Each record gives: CDR3 length, V gene, J gene, clone size, D gene, CDR3 protein, CDR3 DNA. A D gene is named only where the DNA matches it firmly. Not all rows give a size; the values are once, few, many and, for expanded clones, a class.

>15|TRBV30|TRBJ1-1|-|-
CAWSEAGRMNTEAFF
TGTGCCTGGAGTGAGGCAGGGAGGATGAACACTGAAGCTTTCTTT
>15|TRBV5-1|TRBJ2-7|-|TRBD1
CASKMEAGGFNEQYF
TGCGCCAGCAAGATGGAGGCAGGGGGATTCAACGAGCAGTACTTC
>14|TRBV2|TRBJ1-5|few|-
CASSATTINQPQHF
TGTGCCAGCAGTGCTACTACCATCAATCAGCCCCAGCATTTT
>18|TRBV4-3|TRBJ2-3|-|TRBD2
CASSQASNRAGFTDTQYF
TGCGCCAGCAGCCAAGCTTCTAACCGAGCGGGGTTCACAGATACGCAGTATTTT
>15|TRBV24-1|TRBJ2-1|-|TRBD1
CATSDPGTGGYEQFF
TGTGCCACCAGTGACCCCGGGACAGGGGGCTATGAGCAGTTCTTC
>17|TRBV4-1|TRBJ2-1|-|TRBD2
CASSALLGSGRYTEQFF
TGCGCCAGCAGCGCACTCCTTGGTAGCGGGAGATATACTGAGCAGTTCTTC
>14|TRBV7-8|TRBJ1-1|-|-
CASSPPGGSTEAFF
TGTGCCAGCAGCCCCCCGGGCGGGTCCACTGAAGCTTTCTTT
>15|TRBV3-1/TRBV3-2|TRBJ2-1|once|-
CASSQGLSGYNEQFF
TGTGCCAGCAGCCAAGGATTGTCAGGGTACAATGAGCAGTTCTTC
>15|TRBV24-1|TRBJ1-5|-|-
CATGGGSYSNQPQHF
TGTGCCACCGGGGGCGGAAGCTATAGCAATCAGCCCCAGCATTTT
>15|TRBV6-4|TRBJ2-5|few|-
CASSDQGGEGKTQYF
TGTGCCAGCAGTGACCAGGGGGGAGAAGGGAAGACCCAGTACTTC
>19|TRBV19|TRBJ2-7|-|-
CASSIVFASGTSAEYEQYF
TGTGCCAGTAGTATAGTTTTCGCATCGGGAACTTCGGCGGAATACGAGCAGTACTTC
>13|TRBV18|TRBJ2-2|-|-
CASSPQGSGELFF
TGTGCCAGCTCGCCTCAGGGATCCGGGGAGCTGTTTTTT
>13|TRBV28|TRBJ1-1|-|TRBD1
CASSLTGRGEAFF
TGTGCCAGCAGTCTGACAGGGAGAGGGGAAGCTTTCTTT
>14|TRBV6-1|TRBJ1-6|few|TRBD1
CASSEVDRESPLHF
TGTGCCAGCAGTGAAGTTGACAGGGAATCACCCCTCCACTTT
>13|TRBV28|TRBJ1-1|-|-
CASEEGVNTEAFF
TGTGCCAGCGAAGAGGGGGTGAACACTGAAGCTTTCTTT
>14|TRBV30|TRBJ2-1|-|-
CAWKGVVGANEQFF
TGTGCCTGGAAGGGGGTTGTAGGGGCCAATGAGCAGTTCTTC
>16|TRBV4-1|TRBJ1-4|-|-
CASSQEPTTTNEKLFF
TGCGCCAGCAGCCAAGAACCGACAACAACTAATGAAAAACTGTTTTTT
>12|TRBV29-1|TRBJ1-5|-|-
CSVSGVNQPQHF
TGCAGCGTTTCAGGGGTCAATCAGCCCCAGCATTTT
>12|TRBV28|TRBJ1-4|once|TRBD1
CASQGQGRKLFF
TGTGCCAGCCAGGGACAGGGGAGAAAACTGTTTTTT
>15|TRBV24-1|TRBJ2-1|once|-
CATTNAEGRSNEQFF
TGTGCCACCACCAACGCGGAGGGCCGTAGCAATGAGCAGTTCTTC
>18|TRBV19|TRBJ1-2|-|-
CASSIDLPAGRRDYGYTF
TGTGCCAGTAGTATAGATCTCCCGGCAGGGCGGAGGGACTATGGCTACACCTTC
>17|TRBV18|TRBJ1-6|-|-
CASSPREVTGNNSPLHF
TGTGCCAGCTCACCCCGTGAGGTTACAGGCAATAATTCACCCCTCCACTTT
>14|TRBV5-1|TRBJ2-3|-|-
CASSYRVTTDTQYF
TGCGCCAGCAGCTACCGGGTAACAACAGATACGCAGTATTTT
>15|TRBV6-5|TRBJ1-2|-|TRBD1
CASSYVPTGGSDYTF
TGTGCCAGCAGTTACGTACCCACAGGGGGCTCCGACTACACCTTC
>17|TRBV21-1|TRBJ1-5|-|-
CASSKDISSNSNQPQHF
TGTGCCAGCAGCAAAGATATTAGCAGCAATAGCAATCAGCCCCAGCATTTT
>15|TRBV4-1|TRBJ2-7|-|TRBD2
CASSQGGSPSYEQYF
TGCGCCAGCAGCCAAGGCGGGAGCCCCTCCTACGAGCAGTACTTC
>12|TRBV28|TRBJ1-5|-|-
CASSSLNQPQHF
TGTGCCAGCAGTTCTCTTAATCAGCCCCAGCATTTT
>11|TRBV2|TRBJ2-7|-|TRBD1
CASSTGGLSNF
TGTGCCAGCAGTACAGGGGGCCTCAGCAACTTC
>14|TRBV18|TRBJ2-5|-|-
CASSPGQARETQYF
TGTGCCAGCTCACCAGGCCAGGCCCGGGAGACCCAGTACTTC
>20|TRBV5-1|TRBJ2-6|-|-
CASSLTRGGAPNSGANVLTF
TGCGCCAGCAGCTTGACCCGAGGGGGGGCTCCCAACTCTGGGGCCAACGTCCTGACTTTC
>13|TRBV12-3/TRBV12-4|TRBJ1-5|-|-
CASRGPESQPQHF
TGTGCCAGCAGGGGGCCTGAGAGCCAGCCCCAGCATTTT
>14|TRBV11-3|TRBJ2-1|-|TRBD2
CASGTSGAYNEQFF
TGTGCCAGCGGGACTAGCGGGGCGTACAATGAGCAGTTCTTC
>17|TRBV24-1|TRBJ2-5|-|TRBD2
CATSDIISGAGEETQYF
TGTGCCACCAGTGATATCATAAGCGGGGCCGGGGAAGAGACCCAGTACTTC
>18|TRBV30|TRBJ1-3|-|-
CAWSVYEGGRGSGNTIYF
TGTGCCTGGAGTGTATACGAGGGCGGTAGAGGCTCTGGAAACACCATATATTTT
>13|TRBV5-1|TRBJ2-1|-|-
CASSLSRANEQFF
TGCGCCAGCAGCTTGTCCAGGGCGAATGAGCAGTTCTTC
>14|TRBV4-2|TRBJ1-1|-|TRBD1
CASSQGDRHTEAFF
TGTGCCAGCAGCCAAGGGGACAGACACACTGAAGCTTTCTTT
>14|TRBV4-1|TRBJ2-2|-|-
CASSQELRTGELFF
TGCGCCAGCAGCCAAGAACTGAGAACCGGGGAGCTGTTTTTT
>13|TRBV7-6|TRBJ1-2|-|-
CASSLRPGDGYTF
TGTGCCAGCAGCTTAAGACCAGGGGATGGCTACACCTTC
>15|TRBV7-9|TRBJ1-6|-|-
CASSLGGRGSSPLHF
TGTGCCAGCAGCTTAGGCGGCAGGGGTAGTTCACCCCTCCACTTT
>16|TRBV23-1|TRBJ2-1|-|TRBD1
CASSHSTRGRDNEQFF
TGCGCCAGCAGCCACTCGACCAGGGGGCGAGACAATGAGCAGTTCTTC